A selection of T cell receptor beta chains follows, all from one sample in a study of response to subunit inactivated influenza vaccine. MiXCR, applied by TCRdb to the RT-PCR reads, yields one record per CDR3 protein. Found here are under 800,000 distinct CDR3 sequences, approximately 15% of them singletons; the top ten hold around 6.5%. Sample: PBMCs from blood, taken approximately 15 days before vaccination. The receptor set was obtained from a man aged 50 to 59 who received an inactivated influenza vaccine. CDR3s include the opening cysteine and the closing phenylalanine or tryptophan. A D gene is named only where the DNA matches it firmly. Not every row has a clone size; where given, it reads once, few, many or a size class.

V gene	clone size	J gene	D gene	CDR3 DNA	CDR3 protein
TRBV6-5	few	TRBJ2-5	.	TGTGCCAGCAGTTACGGCGCTAGGGGGCAAGAGACCCAGTACTTC	CASSYGARGQETQYF
TRBV4-3	few	TRBJ2-4	.	TGCGCCAGCATGAACGTTTTAGCCAAAAACATTCAGTACTTC	CASMNVLAKNIQYF
TRBV5-1	few	TRBJ2-1	TRBD1	TGCGCCAGCCGTTACTCCGGGACAGGGATTGATGAGCAGTTCTTC	CASRYSGTGIDEQFF
TRBV6-1	.	TRBJ1-2	.	TGTGCCAGCAGGGAGCAGACCTCATATGGCTACACCTTC	CASREQTSYGYTF
TRBV5-1	few	TRBJ2-5	TRBD2	TGCGCCAGCAGCTGGACTAGCGGGGAAGAGACCCAGTACTTC	CASSWTSGEETQYF
TRBV14	many	TRBJ2-2	TRBD1	TGTGCCAGCAGTGTACAGGGGGCCACCGGGGAGCTGTTTTTT	CASSVQGATGELFF
TRBV5-1	few	TRBJ2-3	.	TGCGCCAGCAGCTTGATTAGAAGCTCCGGCACAGATACGCAGTATTTT	CASSLIRSSGTDTQYF
TRBV7-2	.	TRBJ2-5	TRBD2	TGTGCCAGCAGCCCGGGAGGGGCCCCGGAGACCCAGTACTTC	CASSPGGAPETQYF
TRBV11-2	.	TRBJ2-1	.	TGTGCCAGCAGCTCACAGGGGACTGTCTCCAATGAGCAGTTCTTC	CASSSQGTVSNEQFF
TRBV6-1	few	TRBJ2-1	TRBD2	TGTGCCAGCATCGGGCCTTCTAGCGGGAGTGGTTATGAGCAGTTCTTC	CASIGPSSGSGYEQFF
TRBV12-3/TRBV12-4	few	TRBJ1-1	.	TGTGCCAGCAGTTTGAAGCAGCTTAACACTGAAGCTTTCTTT	CASSLKQLNTEAFF
TRBV15	.	TRBJ2-1	.	TGTGCCACCAGCATAGGGGCTGGGGAGCAGTTCTTC	CATSIGAGEQFF
TRBV7-3	.	TRBJ2-3	.	TGTGCCAGCAGCTATGGCGGGGATAGCACAGATACGCAGTATTTT	CASSYGGDSTDTQYF
TRBV7-2	few	TRBJ1-2	.	TGTGCCAGCAGCTTAGGTTCCCGTTCTGGCTACACCTTC	CASSLGSRSGYTF
TRBV19	.	TRBJ2-3	.	TGTGCCAGTAGTATAGGTGGCGGGGCATCCACAGATACGCAGTATTTT	CASSIGGGASTDTQYF
TRBV12-3/TRBV12-4	few	TRBJ2-7	TRBD1	TGTGCCAGCAGTTTAGTAGGGGGCAAGCAGTACTTC	CASSLVGGKQYF
TRBV7-8	.	TRBJ1-5	TRBD1	TGTGCCAGCAGCGTGTCCTTCGGGACAGGAGATCAGCCCCAGCATTTT	CASSVSFGTGDQPQHF
TRBV6-2/TRBV6-3	many	TRBJ1-1	.	TGTGCCAGCAGTTATAGCAGGAACACTGAAGCTTTCTTT	CASSYSRNTEAFF
TRBV4-3	few	TRBJ2-1	.	TGCGCCAGCAGCCAAAGTACTAGCTCCTACAATGAGCAGTTCTTC	CASSQSTSSYNEQFF
TRBV7-2	many	TRBJ2-7	.	TGTGCCAGCAGCGGTCAGGTGACCTACGAGCAGTACTTC	CASSGQVTYEQYF
TRBV7-2	.	TRBJ2-7	TRBD2	TGTGCCAGCAGCTTATGGGCTAGCGGGAGGGCCACCGAGCAGTACTTC	CASSLWASGRATEQYF
TRBV3-1	.	TRBJ1-2	.	TGTGCCAGCAGCCACCCGACAGCTAACTATGGCTACACCTTC	CASSHPTANYGYTF